These 12 T cell receptor beta chains were sequenced from one sample in a study of identical twins. TCRdb redid the calling of the 5' RACE reads with MiXCR, one entry per CDR3 protein. This sample has more than 650,000 distinct CDR3 sequences, with around 6% found just once. Sequenced sample: naive T cells sorted from blood. The receptors shown here come from a man between 18 and 29 years old in good health.

The chain has TRBV6-1 and TRBJ2-1, with TRBD2 identical over 11 bases. This CDR3 is built from 15 residues. From germline, CDR1 is MNHNS and CDR2 SASEGT. V gave up 8 bases and J gave up 7 bases; unmatched junction bases: 10. The CDR3 region has the DNA TGTGCCAGCCACCTAGGACTAGCGGGTGGGAATGAGCAGTTCTTC. Amino acid sequence: CASHLGLAGGNEQFF.

The V and J genes are TRBV7-9 and TRBJ2-3; D remains unclear. The V end was cut by 2 bases, the J end by 5 bases, with 11 bases between. Germline V gene sequence: CDR1 SEHNR, CDR2 FQNEAQ (reference sequence). The CDR3 totals 14 residues. This CDR3 is CASSLIGSGDTQYF. The CDR3 bases are TGTGCCAGCAGCTTAATCGGATCCGGAGATACGCAGTATTTT.

Concerning this clonotype: This CDR3 is missing its conserved last phenylalanine or tryptophan, likely due to a read error. This chain joins TRBV5-1 and TRBJ2-1; 10 bases match TRBD2. Germline CDR1 SGHRS, CDR2 YFSETQ. Losses at the gene ends were 0 bases for V and 7 bases for J; bases not matched to a gene: 4. The CDR3 loop spans 15 amino acids. DNA for the CDR3: TGCGCCAGCAGCTTGGGGGCTAGCGGGAGTAATGAGCAGTTCATC. This codes for CASSLGASGSNEQFI.

This chain uses TRBV6-1 with TRBJ2-1; D uncertain. Deletions cut 0 bases from V and 4 bases from J, with 10 bases between. This CDR3 spans 15 amino acids. In germline, CDR1 is MNHNS, CDR2 SASEGT. The CDR3 loop reads CASSEATAAYNEQFF. The CDR3 nucleotides are TGTGCCAGCAGTGAAGCGACGGCAGCGTACAATGAGCAGTTCTTC.

The V and J genes are TRBV4-1 and TRBJ2-2, with 8 bases matching TRBD2. The V gene's germline CDR1 is MGHRA and CDR2 YSYEKL. CDR3 length: 17 residues. The trim removed 1 base at V and 5 bases at J, leaving 9 bases unmatched. The CDR3 DNA sequence: TGCGCCAGCAGCCAAGTCGACGGGAGGGCCAATACCGGGGAGCTGTTTTTT. Translating it yields CASSQVDGRANTGELFF.

This sequence joins TRBV12-3 or TRBV12-4 and TRBJ2-7, with D tentatively TRBD2 (6 bases). Deletions cut 4 bases from V and 6 bases from J, with 10 bases between. The CDR3 spans 12 residues. In DNA, the CDR3 is TGTGCCAGCAGTTCCCAGCGGGTCGAGCAGTACTTC. It is translated as CASSSQRVEQYF.

The chain carries TRBV29-1 and TRBJ2-7; possibly TRBD1 for D (6 bases). Germline CDR1 reads SQVTM; CDR2 reads ANQGSEA. Between the trimmed V and J ends, which lost 6 bases and 5 bases, there was a span of 20 bases. The CDR3 sequence is 14 residues long. CDR3 amino acids: CSVGRQVLDDEQYV. CDR3 coding DNA: TGCAGCGTGGGGCGACAGGTATTGGACGACGAGCAGTACGTC.

This clonotype was seen more than once but under ten times. The CDR3 DNA sequence: TGTGCCAGCAACCTAGGGCCCTACAATGAGCAGTTCTTC. Amino acid sequence: CASNLGPYNEQFF. The chain uses TRBV7-9 and TRBJ2-1; D uncertain. Trimming left V 7 bases short and J 2 bases short, with 9 bases between. Germline CDR1 SEHNR, CDR2 FQNEAQ (reference sequence). This CDR3 has 13 residues.

This rearrangement joins TRBV5-1 to TRBJ1-2, with 10 bases matching TRBD1. J gave up 6 bases and V 2 bases, and 4 bases lay outside the gene matches. This CDR3 contains 14 residues. Germline values: CDR1 SGHRS, CDR2 YFSETQ. DNA of the CDR3: TGCGCCAGCAGCTTCGCGACAGGGGGCAATGGCTACACCTTC. It yields the protein CASSFATGGNGYTF.

This clonotype was observed at least ten times. This chain uses TRBV29-1 with TRBJ1-2; 10 bases line up with TRBD1. Trimming cost V 5 bases and J 5 bases; bases outside gene matches: 17. This CDR3 comprises 17 residues. Germline CDR1 reads SQVTM; CDR2 reads ANQGSEA. This CDR3 reads CSVQTPSWTGGGYGYTF. The DNA for the CDR3 is TGCAGCGTTCAAACCCCTTCATGGACAGGGGGTGGGTATGGCTACACCTTC.

In this sample, this clonotype turned up many times. The chain is built from TRBV12-3 or TRBV12-4 and TRBJ2-5; D gene unclear. The CDR3 loop spans 13 amino acids. V was pared by 6 bases and J by 5 bases, with 13 bases between. CDR3 DNA sequence: TGTGCCAGCAGCTTTACGGGTTTCGAGACCCAGTACTTC. As protein: CASSFTGFETQYF.

Only a few counts were recorded for this clonotype. CDR3: CASRRSNQTGELFF. DNA for the CDR3: TGTGCCAGCAGAAGGTCCAATCAGACCGGGGAGCTGTTTTTT. The V and J genes are TRBV7-9 and TRBJ2-2; D is undetermined. Germline V gene data show CDR1 as SEHNR and CDR2 as FQNEAQ (reference sequence). Trimming removed 6 bases at V and 5 bases at J, with 13 bases between. The CDR3 runs to 14 residues.